A selection of T cell receptor beta chains follows, all from one sample in a study of T cell responses to AZD1222 COVID-19 vaccine. Some clones are missing from TCRdb's copy, which holds only in-frame ones; the method was immunoSEQ multiplex PCR. Here the sample spans some 180,000 clones, approximately 89% being singletons. The starting material was peripheral blood, obtained 28 days after the second AZD1222 dose. The receptor set was obtained from an adult who received the AZD1222 COVID-19 vaccine. Each CDR3 is given with its conserved first and last residue. Fields, in order: J gene, D gene, clone size, CDR3 length, V gene, CDR3 protein, CDR3 DNA. The D gene is left open where the match is weak. Clone size, where shown, is once, few, many, or a class for clones that have expanded.

>TRBJ2-3|.|.|14|TRBV25-1
CASSPGTFTDTQYF
TGTGCCAGCAGTCCCGGGACATTCACAGATACGCAGTATTTT
>TRBJ2-1|TRBD2|.|17|TRBV23-1
CASRPLAGGPLNNEQFF
TGCGCCAGCAGACCTCTAGCGGGCGGACCCCTTAACAATGAGCAGTTCTTC
>TRBJ1-1|.|.|15|TRBV6-5
CASTPPGRMNTEAFF
TGTGCCAGCACCCCACCGGGCAGAATGAACACTGAAGCTTTCTTT
>TRBJ1-2|.|few|13|TRBV11-2
CASSPLAGGGYTF
TGTGCCAGCAGCCCCCTCGCAGGCGGTGGCTACACCTTC
>TRBJ2-7|TRBD1|.|14|TRBV5-1
CASSYGTGAYEQYF
TGCGCCAGCAGCTACGGGACAGGGGCTTACGAGCAGTACTTC
>TRBJ1-1|.|.|12|TRBV14
CASSQTGPEAFF
TGTGCCAGCAGCCAAACAGGGCCTGAAGCTTTCTTT
>TRBJ1-2|.|few|12|TRBV7-9
CASSSTAGGYTF
TGTGCCAGCAGCTCTACGGCGGGGGGCTACACCTTC
>TRBJ1-2|.|.|13|TRBV6-5
CASTNGGVGGYTF
TGTGCCAGCACCAACGGCGGGGTTGGGGGCTACACCTTC
>TRBJ2-7|.|.|13|TRBV19
CASSRHGHYEQYF
TGTGCCAGTAGTAGGCACGGCCACTACGAGCAGTACTTC
>TRBJ2-7|TRBD2|.|14|TRBV6-5
CATATSGVNYEQYF
TGTGCCACCGCCACTAGCGGGGTTAACTACGAGCAGTACTTC
>TRBJ1-1|.|many|11|TRBV7-9
CSASLNTEAFF
TGTAGTGCAAGTCTGAACACTGAAGCTTTCTTT
>TRBJ1-1|.|.|14|TRBV21-1
CASSKDPKSTEAFF
TGTGCCAGCAGCAAAGACCCGAAGAGCACTGAAGCTTTCTTT
>TRBJ1-1|.|.|12|TRBV28
CASSLSPTEAFF
TGTGCCAGCAGCCTTAGCCCTACTGAAGCTTTCTTT
>TRBJ1-6|TRBD1|many|15|TRBV11-2
CASNWQGAGNSPLHF
TGTGCCAGCAACTGGCAGGGGGCTGGGAATTCACCCCTCCACTTT
>TRBJ1-4|.|.|14|TRBV29-1
CSVRDTATNEKLFF
TGCAGCGTGAGGGACACTGCAACTAATGAAAAACTGTTTTTT
>TRBJ2-1|.|.|14|TRBV5-1
CASSRGSSYNEQFF
TGCGCCAGCAGTCGAGGGAGCTCCTACAATGAGCAGTTCTTC
>TRBJ2-3|TRBD1|.|24|TRBV15
CATSRAPVLGLETGTGLSADTQYF
TGTGCCACCAGCAGAGCCCCGGTCTTGGGTTTGGAAACCGGGACAGGGTTGAGCGCAGATACGCAGTATTTT
>TRBJ2-7|TRBD1|.|15|TRBV19
CASSSSGTGLTEQYF
TGTGCCAGTAGTAGTTCCGGGACAGGTCTTACCGAGCAGTACTTC
>TRBJ2-2|TRBD2|.|17|TRBV19
CASSFGLAGGSTGELFF
TGTGCCAGTAGTTTCGGACTAGCGGGAGGTAGCACCGGGGAGCTGTTTTTT
>TRBJ2-3|.|.|12|TRBV9
CASSVRGNTQYF
TGTGCCAGCAGCGTACGCGGTAATACGCAGTATTTT
>TRBJ2-7|.|.|16|TRBV18
CASSPLGLIPSYEQYF
TGTGCCAGCTCACCACTGGGTCTTATTCCCTCCTACGAGCAGTACTTC
>TRBJ1-5|.|.|14|TRBV5-6
CASSFRVGNQPQHF
TGTGCCAGCAGCTTTCGCGTGGGCAATCAGCCCCAGCATTTT
>TRBJ2-1|.|once|15|TRBV4-1
CASSQAVSSYNEQFF
TGCGCCAGCAGCCAAGCGGTAAGCTCCTACAATGAGCAGTTCTTC
>TRBJ2-3|.|.|15|TRBV6-5
CASSFRLTSTDTQYF
TGTGCCAGCAGTTTCCGACTCACTAGCACAGATACGCAGTATTTT
>TRBJ2-7|.|few|17|TRBV5-5
CASSLIHGGLLPGEQYF
TGTGCCAGCAGCTTAATTCATGGGGGGCTACTCCCGGGGGAGCAGTACTTC
>TRBJ2-3|TRBD2|.|15|TRBV7-2
CASSLVGGSPDTQYF
TGTGCCAGCAGCTTAGTTGGCGGGAGTCCAGATACGCAGTATTTT